This is a list of T cell receptor beta chains from one sample in a study of cytomegalovirus exposure and HLA in healthy donors. Assay: immunoSEQ multiplex PCR; the TCRdb copy retains only in-frame clones and omits some. The listing contains about 150,000 clones. The sample consisted of PBMCs. Receptor source: a man aged 30 to 39 in good health and CMV-seronegative. Each CDR3 is given with its conserved first and last residue. Fields, in order: J gene, V gene, CDR3 length, D gene, CDR3 protein, CDR3 DNA. The D gene is left open where the match is weak.

>TRBJ1-2|TRBV5-1|14|.
CASSLMEGRHGYTF
TGCGCCAGCAGCTTGATGGAGGGTCGACATGGCTACACCTTC
>TRBJ2-7|TRBV27|16|.
CASSLWGPSGQYEQYF
TGTGCCAGCAGTTTATGGGGACCCTCGGGACAATACGAGCAGTACTTC
>TRBJ1-2|TRBV18|15|TRBD1
CASSLATGGTYGYTF
TGTGCCAGCTCACTTGCGACAGGGGGCACCTATGGCTACACCTTC
>TRBJ2-6|TRBV11-3|15|TRBD1
CASGTGNSGANVLTF
TGTGCCAGCGGGACAGGGAACTCTGGGGCCAACGTCCTGACTTTC
>TRBJ1-1|TRBV7-8|17|TRBD1
CASSLGAWDRENTEAFF
TGTGCCAGCAGCTTAGGAGCCTGGGACAGGGAGAACACTGAAGCTTTCTTT
>TRBJ1-4|TRBV13|15|.
CASSGITQTGEKLFF
TGTGCCAGCAGCGGGATTACTCAAACAGGGGAAAAACTGTTTTTT
>TRBJ2-1|TRBV7-9|14|.
CASKAGRSYNEQFF
TGTGCCAGTAAGGCGGGTCGCTCCTACAATGAGCAGTTCTTC
>TRBJ2-3|TRBV27|16|TRBD2
CASSLWAGGITDTQYF
TGTGCCAGCAGTTTATGGGCGGGAGGAATCACAGATACGCAGTATTTT
>TRBJ2-7|TRBV5-8|16|TRBD1
CASSSVGQGASYEQYF
TGTGCCAGCAGCTCCGTTGGACAGGGGGCTTCCTACGAGCAGTACTTC
>TRBJ2-5|TRBV6-5|16|.
CASSYGGGRGRETQYF
TGTGCCAGCAGTTACGGGGGGGGCAGGGGGCGAGAGACCCAGTACTTC
>TRBJ2-2|TRBV29-1|13|TRBD1
CSAYTGAPGELFF
TGCAGCGCATATACAGGGGCCCCCGGGGAGCTGTTTTTT
>TRBJ2-7|TRBV19|14|.
CASSIDSGAYEQYF
TGTGCCAGTAGTATAGATTCAGGGGCCTACGAGCAGTACTTC
>TRBJ1-1|TRBV7-2|13|.
CASSLDWGSEAFF
TGTGCCAGCAGCCTGGACTGGGGAAGCGAAGCTTTCTTT
>TRBJ2-2|TRBV6-6|12|.
CASSSYTGELFF
TGTGCCAGCAGTTCCTACACCGGGGAGCTGTTTTTT
>TRBJ2-1|TRBV5-1|17|TRBD2
CASSRTSGRASIDEQFF
TGCGCCAGCAGCCGGACTAGCGGGAGGGCCTCTATAGATGAGCAGTTCTTC
>TRBJ1-5|TRBV6-1|17|TRBD1
CASSEAGGTGGYQPQHF
TGTGCCAGCAGTGAAGCCGGTGGGACAGGGGGTTATCAGCCCCAGCATTTT
>TRBJ1-1|TRBV5-1|15|.
CASSLENNLNTEAFF
TGCGCCAGCAGCTTGGAAAACAATTTGAACACTGAAGCTTTCTTT
>TRBJ2-5|TRBV13|13|TRBD2
CASGTSGQETQYF
TGTGCCAGCGGAACTAGCGGGCAAGAGACCCAGTACTTC
>TRBJ1-5|TRBV11-3|14|TRBD1
CASSLIQGGEPQHF
TGTGCCAGCAGCTTGATACAGGGGGGGGAGCCCCAGCATTTT
>TRBJ2-2|TRBV5-1|18|TRBD1
CASSLYSSDRANTGELFF
TGCGCCAGCAGCTTGTATTCCTCGGACAGGGCAAACACCGGGGAGCTGTTTTTT
>TRBJ2-5|TRBV6-1|16|.
CASSEVIGGVRETQYF
TGTGCCAGCAGTGAAGTCATAGGAGGCGTCCGGGAGACCCAGTACTTC
>TRBJ2-7|TRBV5-1|15|.
CASSLGSADSYEQYF
TGCGCCAGCAGCTTGGGGAGCGCCGACTCCTACGAGCAGTACTTC
>TRBJ2-1|TRBV19|15|.
CASSIVGGIGNEQFF
TGTGCCAGTAGTATAGTTGGCGGGATTGGAAATGAGCAGTTCTTC
>TRBJ2-3|TRBV15|16|TRBD2
CATSRVAGYPTDTQYF
TGTGCCACCAGCAGAGTAGCGGGATACCCCACAGATACGCAGTATTTT
>TRBJ2-3|TRBV5-1|17|TRBD1
CASSLGQGFSGTDTQYF
TGCGCCAGCAGCCTGGGACAGGGATTTTCGGGCACAGATACGCAGTATTTT
>TRBJ2-7|TRBV5-1|18|TRBD2
CASSLGLAGGPLSYEQYF
TGCGCCAGCAGCTTGGGACTAGCGGGAGGCCCCCTCTCCTACGAGCAGTACTTC
>TRBJ2-1|TRBV7-7|13|.
CASSFGGTDEQFF
TGTGCCAGCAGCTTCGGCGGGACGGATGAGCAGTTCTTC
>TRBJ2-7|TRBV27|14|TRBD1
CASSLGTGSYEQYF
TGTGCCAGCAGTTTAGGGACAGGGAGCTACGAGCAGTACTTC
>TRBJ1-1|TRBV4-2|16|.
CASSQELSGRPTEAFF
TGTGCCAGCAGCCAAGAACTCTCGGGTAGGCCTACTGAAGCTTTCTTT